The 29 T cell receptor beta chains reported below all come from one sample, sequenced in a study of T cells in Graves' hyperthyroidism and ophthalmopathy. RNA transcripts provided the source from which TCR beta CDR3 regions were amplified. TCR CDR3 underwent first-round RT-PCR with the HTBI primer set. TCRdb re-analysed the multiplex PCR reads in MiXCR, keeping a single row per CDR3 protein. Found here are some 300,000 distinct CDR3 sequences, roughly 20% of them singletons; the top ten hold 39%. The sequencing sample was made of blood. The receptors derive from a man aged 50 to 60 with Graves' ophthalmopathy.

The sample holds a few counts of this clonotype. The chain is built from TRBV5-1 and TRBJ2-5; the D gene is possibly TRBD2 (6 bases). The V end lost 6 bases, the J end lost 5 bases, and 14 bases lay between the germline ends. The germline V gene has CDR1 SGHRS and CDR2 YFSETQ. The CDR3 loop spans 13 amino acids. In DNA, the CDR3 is TGCGCCAGCACCCCGGGAGCGGCGGAGACCCAGTACTTC. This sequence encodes CASTPGAAETQYF.

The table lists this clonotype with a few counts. The CDR3 region is CASSVAKAGAGYEQYF. The CDR3 nucleotides read TGTGCCAGCAGTGTGGCGAAAGCGGGAGCGGGCTACGAGCAGTACTTC. The chain uses TRBV25-1 and TRBJ2-7, with 8 bases matching TRBD2. V lost 4 bases, J lost 3 bases, and 11 bases stayed unmatched. CDR1 MGHDK and CDR2 SYGVNS come from the germline V gene. The CDR3 sequence is 16 residues long.

The CDR3 region is CASSYLTGAGANVLTF. CDR3 sequence (DNA): TGCGCCAGCAGCTACCTAACAGGGGCTGGGGCCAACGTCCTGACTTTC. V and J are TRBV5-1 and TRBJ2-6; TRBD1 matches at 7 bases. This CDR3 is built from 16 residues. From germline, CDR1 is SGHRS and CDR2 YFSETQ. V shed 3 bases and J 2 bases; nucleotides not matched to a gene: 5. The full variable domain, rest sourced from reference TRBV5-1 and TRBJ2-6, is KAGVTQTPRYLIKTRGQQVTLSCSPISGHRSVSWYQQTPGQGLQFLFEYFSETQRNKGNFPGRFSGRQFSNSRSEMNVSTLELGDSALYLCASSYLTGAGANVLTFGAGSRLTVL.

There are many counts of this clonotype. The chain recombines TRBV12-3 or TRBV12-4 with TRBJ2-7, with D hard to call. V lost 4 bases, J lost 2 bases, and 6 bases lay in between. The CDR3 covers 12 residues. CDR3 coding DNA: TGTGCCAGCAGTTCTCGCCCCTACGAGCAGTACTTC. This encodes CASSSRPYEQYF.

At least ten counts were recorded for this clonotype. The CDR3 sequence is CASSSLAGVADTQYF. CDR3 in DNA: TGTGCCAGCAGCTCCCTAGCGGGAGTCGCGGATACGCAGTATTTT. The rearrangement links TRBV7-2 to TRBJ2-3, with TRBD2 matching 10 bases. The CDR3 has 15 amino acids. Germline values: CDR1 SGHTA, CDR2 FQGNSA. The ends lost 4 bases at V and 6 bases at J; junction bases unmatched: 7.

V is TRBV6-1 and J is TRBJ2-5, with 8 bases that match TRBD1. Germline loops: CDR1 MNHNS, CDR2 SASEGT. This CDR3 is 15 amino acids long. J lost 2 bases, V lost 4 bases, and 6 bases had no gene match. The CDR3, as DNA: TGTGCCAGCAGTGTACTGACAGGGGCACAAGAGACCCAGTACTTC. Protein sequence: CASSVLTGAQETQYF.

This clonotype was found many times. Here the CDR3 reads CASSPPAGRTYEQYF. CDR3 bases: TGCGCCAGCAGCCCCCCGGCGGGGAGAACATACGAGCAGTACTTC. The V call is TRBV5-1, the J call TRBJ2-7; tentatively, D is TRBD2 (6 bases). The CDR3 length is 15 residues. Germline-derived CDR1 and CDR2 are SGHRS and YFSETQ. With 4 bases removed from V and 4 bases from J, the gap between germline ends came to 18 bases. The entire variable domain, with the rest obtained from reference TRBV5-1 and TRBJ2-7, is as follows: KAGVTQTPRYLIKTRGQQVTLSCSPISGHRSVSWYQQTPGQGLQFLFEYFSETQRNKGNFPGRFSGRQFSNSRSEMNVSTLELGDSALYLCASSPPAGRTYEQYFGPGTRLTVT.

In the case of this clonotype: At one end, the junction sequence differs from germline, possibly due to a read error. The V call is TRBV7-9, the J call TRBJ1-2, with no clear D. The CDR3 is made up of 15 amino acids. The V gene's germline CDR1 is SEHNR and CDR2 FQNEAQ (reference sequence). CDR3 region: CASSLEVPRTRGYTF. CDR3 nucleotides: TGTGCCAGCAGTTTAGAAGTCCCCCGGACCCGTGGCTACACCTTC.

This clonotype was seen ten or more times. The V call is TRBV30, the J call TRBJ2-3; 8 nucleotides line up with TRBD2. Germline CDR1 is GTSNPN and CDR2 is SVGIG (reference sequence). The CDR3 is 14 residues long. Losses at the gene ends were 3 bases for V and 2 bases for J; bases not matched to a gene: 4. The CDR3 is CAWRLAGPTDTQYF. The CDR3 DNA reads TGTGCCTGGAGGTTAGCGGGACCCACAGATACGCAGTATTTT.

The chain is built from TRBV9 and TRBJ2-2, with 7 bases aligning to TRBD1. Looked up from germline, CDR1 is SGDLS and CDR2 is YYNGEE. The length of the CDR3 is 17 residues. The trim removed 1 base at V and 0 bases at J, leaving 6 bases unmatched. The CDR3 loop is CASSVPKGAPNTGELFF. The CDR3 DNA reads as TGTGCCAGCAGCGTACCAAAGGGGGCGCCGAACACCGGGGAGCTGTTTTTT. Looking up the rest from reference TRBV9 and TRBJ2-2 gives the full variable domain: DSGVTQTPKHLITATGQRVTLRCSPRSGDLSVYWYQQSLDQGLQFLIQYYNGEERAKGNILERFSAQQFPDLHSELNLSSLELGDSALYFCASSVPKGAPNTGELFFGEGSRLTVL.

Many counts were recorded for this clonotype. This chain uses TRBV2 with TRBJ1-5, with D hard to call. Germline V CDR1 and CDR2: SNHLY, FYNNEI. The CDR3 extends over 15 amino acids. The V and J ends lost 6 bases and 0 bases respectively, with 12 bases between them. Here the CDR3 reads CASRTRGHSNQPQHF. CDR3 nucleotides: TGTGCCAGCAGGACCCGAGGTCATAGCAATCAGCCCCAGCATTTT.

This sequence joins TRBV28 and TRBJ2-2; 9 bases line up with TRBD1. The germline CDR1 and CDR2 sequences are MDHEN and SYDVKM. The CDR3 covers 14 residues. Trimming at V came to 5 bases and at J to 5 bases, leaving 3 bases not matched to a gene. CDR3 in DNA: TGTGCCAGCAGTGGGACAGGGAAGACCGGGGAGCTGTTTTTT. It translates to CASSGTGKTGELFF. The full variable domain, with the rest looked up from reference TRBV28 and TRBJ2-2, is DVKVTQSSRYLVKRTGEKVFLECVQDMDHENMFWYRQDPGLGLRLIYFSYDVKMKEKGDIPEGYSVSREKKERFSLILESASTNQTSMYLCASSGTGKTGELFFGEGSRLTVL.

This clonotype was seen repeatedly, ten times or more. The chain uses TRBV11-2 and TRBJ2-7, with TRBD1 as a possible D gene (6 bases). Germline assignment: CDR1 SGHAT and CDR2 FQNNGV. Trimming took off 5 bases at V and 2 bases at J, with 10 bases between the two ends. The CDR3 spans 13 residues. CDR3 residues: CASSNGQTYEQYF. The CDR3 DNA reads TGTGCCAGCAGCAATGGACAGACCTACGAGCAGTACTTC.

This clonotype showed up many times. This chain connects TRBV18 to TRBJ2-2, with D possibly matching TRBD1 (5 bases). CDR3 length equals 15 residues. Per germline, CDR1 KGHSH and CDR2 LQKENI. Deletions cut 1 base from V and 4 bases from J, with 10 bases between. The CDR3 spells CASSPRQGGTGELFF. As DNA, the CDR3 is TGTGCCAGCTCACCACGGCAGGGCGGCACCGGGGAGCTGTTTTTT. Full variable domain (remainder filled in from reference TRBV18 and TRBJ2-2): NAGVMQNPRHLVRRRGQEARLRCSPMKGHSHVYWYRQLPEEGLKFMVYLQKENIIDESGMPKERFSAEFPKEGPSILRIQQVVRGDSAAYFCASSPRQGGTGELFFGEGSRLTVL.

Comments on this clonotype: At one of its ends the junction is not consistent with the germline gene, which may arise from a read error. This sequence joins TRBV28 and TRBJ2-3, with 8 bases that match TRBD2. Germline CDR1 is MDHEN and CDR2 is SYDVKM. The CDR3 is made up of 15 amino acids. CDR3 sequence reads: CAGRSGTSSEDTQYF. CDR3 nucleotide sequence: TGTGCCGGCAGGAGCGGGACTAGTTCCGAAGATACGCAGTATTTT. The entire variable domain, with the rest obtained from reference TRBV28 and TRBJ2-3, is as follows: DVKVTQSSRYLVKRTGEKVFLECVQDMDHENMFWYRQDPGLGLRLIYFSYDVKMKEKGDIPEGYSVSREKKERFSLILESASTNQTSMYLCAGRSGTSSEDTQYFGPGTRLTVL.

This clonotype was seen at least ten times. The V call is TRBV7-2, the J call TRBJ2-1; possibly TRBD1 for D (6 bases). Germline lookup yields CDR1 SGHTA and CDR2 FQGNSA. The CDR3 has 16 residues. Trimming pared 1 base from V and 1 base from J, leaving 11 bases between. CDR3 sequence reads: CASSLVGRGSYNEQFF. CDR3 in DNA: TGTGCCAGCAGCTTAGTAGGCAGGGGATCCTACAATGAGCAGTTCTTC.

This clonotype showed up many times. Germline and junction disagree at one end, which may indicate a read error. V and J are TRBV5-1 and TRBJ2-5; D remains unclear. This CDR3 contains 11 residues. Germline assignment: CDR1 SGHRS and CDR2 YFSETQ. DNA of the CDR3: TGTGCCAGCACCCTGGGGGAGACCCAGTACTTC. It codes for CASTLGETQYF.

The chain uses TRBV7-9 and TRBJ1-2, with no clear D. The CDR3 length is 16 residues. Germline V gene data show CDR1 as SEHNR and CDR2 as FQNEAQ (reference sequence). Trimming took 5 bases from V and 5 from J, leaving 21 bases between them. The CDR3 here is CASSQPLAVLRYGYTF. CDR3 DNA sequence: TGTGCCAGCAGCCAGCCTCTGGCAGTGCTTCGGTATGGCTACACCTTC.

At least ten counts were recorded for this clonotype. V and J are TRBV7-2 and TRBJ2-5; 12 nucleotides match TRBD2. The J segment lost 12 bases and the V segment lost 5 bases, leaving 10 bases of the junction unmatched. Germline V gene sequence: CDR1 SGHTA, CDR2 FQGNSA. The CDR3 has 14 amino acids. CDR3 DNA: TGTGCCAGCAGCCCACCCCCCCCTAGCGGGAGGGAGTACTTC. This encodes CASSPPPPSGREYF.

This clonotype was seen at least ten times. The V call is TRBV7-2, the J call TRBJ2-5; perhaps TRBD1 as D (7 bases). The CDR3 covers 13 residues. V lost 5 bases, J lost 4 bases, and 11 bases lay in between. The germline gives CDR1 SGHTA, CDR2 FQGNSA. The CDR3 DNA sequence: TGTGCCAGCAGCAACCAGGGGGGAGAGACCCAGTACTTC. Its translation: CASSNQGGETQYF.

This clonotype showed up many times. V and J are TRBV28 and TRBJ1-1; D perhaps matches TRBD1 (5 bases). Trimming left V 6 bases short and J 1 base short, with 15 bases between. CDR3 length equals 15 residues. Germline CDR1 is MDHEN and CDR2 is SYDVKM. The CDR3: CASRGVMGQNTEAFF. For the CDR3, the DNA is TGTGCCAGCAGGGGGGTGATGGGCCAGAACACTGAAGCTTTCTTT.

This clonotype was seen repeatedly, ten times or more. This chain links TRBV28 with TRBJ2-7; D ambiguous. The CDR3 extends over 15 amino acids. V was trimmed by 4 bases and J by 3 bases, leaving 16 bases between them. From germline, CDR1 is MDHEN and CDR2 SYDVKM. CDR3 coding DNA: TGTGCCAGCAGTTCGCATCATTATGGGGTCTACGAGCAGTACTTC. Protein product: CASSSHHYGVYEQYF.

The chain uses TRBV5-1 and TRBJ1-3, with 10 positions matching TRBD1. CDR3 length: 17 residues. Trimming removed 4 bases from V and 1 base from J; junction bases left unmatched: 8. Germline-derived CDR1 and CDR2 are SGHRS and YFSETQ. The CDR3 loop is CASSDRDRGRSGNTIYF. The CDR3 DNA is TGCGCCAGCAGCGACCGGGACAGGGGACGGTCTGGAAACACCATATATTTT.

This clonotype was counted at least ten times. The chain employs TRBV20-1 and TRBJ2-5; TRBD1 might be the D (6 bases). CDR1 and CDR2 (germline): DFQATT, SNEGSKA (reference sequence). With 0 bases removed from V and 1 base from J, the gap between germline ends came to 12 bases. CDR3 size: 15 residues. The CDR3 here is CSARDLIGGQETQYF. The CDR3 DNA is TGCAGTGCTAGAGATCTCATAGGGGGCCAAGAGACCCAGTACTTC.

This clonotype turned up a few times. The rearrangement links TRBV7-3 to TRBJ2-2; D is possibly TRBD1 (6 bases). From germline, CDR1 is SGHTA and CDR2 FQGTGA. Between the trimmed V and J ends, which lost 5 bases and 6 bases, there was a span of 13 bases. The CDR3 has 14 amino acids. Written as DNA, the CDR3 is TGTGCCAGCAGCACCTTACAGGGTCCCGGGGAGCTGTTTTTT. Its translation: CASSTLQGPGELFF.

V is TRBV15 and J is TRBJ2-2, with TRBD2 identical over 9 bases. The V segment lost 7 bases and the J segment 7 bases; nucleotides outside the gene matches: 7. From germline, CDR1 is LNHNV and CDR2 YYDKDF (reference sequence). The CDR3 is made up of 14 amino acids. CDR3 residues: CATTAGGKIGELFF. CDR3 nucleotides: TGTGCCACCACCGCGGGAGGGAAGATCGGGGAGCTGTTTTTT.

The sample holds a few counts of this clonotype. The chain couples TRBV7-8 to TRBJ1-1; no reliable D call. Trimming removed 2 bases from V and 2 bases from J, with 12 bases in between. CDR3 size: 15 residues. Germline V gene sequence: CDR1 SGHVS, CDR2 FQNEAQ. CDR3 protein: CASSLFVSVNTEAFF. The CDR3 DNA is TGTGCCAGCAGCTTATTTGTCTCGGTCAACACTGAAGCTTTCTTT.

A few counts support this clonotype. The CDR3 is CASSSETGMETQYF. In DNA form, the CDR3 reads TGTGCCAGCAGCTCTGAGACAGGGATGGAGACCCAGTACTTC. V is TRBV7-9 and J is TRBJ2-5; 7 nucleotides line up with TRBD1. Per germline, CDR1 SEHNR and CDR2 FQNEAQ (reference sequence). The ends lost 4 bases at V and 5 bases at J; junction bases unmatched: 7. This CDR3 is built from 14 residues.

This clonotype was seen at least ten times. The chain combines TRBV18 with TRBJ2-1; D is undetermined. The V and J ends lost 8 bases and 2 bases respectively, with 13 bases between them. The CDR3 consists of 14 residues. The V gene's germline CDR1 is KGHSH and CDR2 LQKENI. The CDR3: CASTASTAYNEQFF. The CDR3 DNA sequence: TGTGCCAGCACTGCAAGCACAGCCTACAATGAGCAGTTCTTC.